The 8 T cell receptor beta chains in this list originate from one sample, sequenced in a study of blood T cell repertoires in COVID-19. Sequencing was performed with immunoSEQ multiplex PCR; in TCRdb, only in-frame clones are kept and a portion is missing. The repertoire holds about 130,000 clones, with about 85% as singletons. Sample: peripheral blood. Receptors were obtained from a human donor in a cohort sampled during active COVID-19.

J is TRBJ1-4 and V is TRBV7-2; D is unresolved. The CDR3 runs 13 residues. V lost 9 bases to trimming and J lost 4 bases, with 12 bases between them. Germline V gene sequence: CDR1 SGHTA, CDR2 FQGNSA. CDR3 DNA sequence: TGTGCCAGTACCAGGCTCCTTAATGAAAAACTGTTTTTT. It codes for CASTRLLNEKLFF.

This chain connects TRBV13 to TRBJ2-5, with a possible D match to TRBD2 (6 bases). Germline V lookup: CDR1 PRHDT, CDR2 FYEKMQ (reference sequence). The CDR3 runs to 14 residues. The V gene lost 10 bases and the J gene lost 5 bases, with 20 bases spanning the gap. The CDR3 bases are TGTGCCACCAATTCGGGACTTAGCGTGGAGACCCAGTACTTC. Its protein product is CATNSGLSVETQYF.

This chain links TRBV5-1 with TRBJ2-1; D call uncertain. The CDR3 runs 17 residues. Deletions cut 4 bases from V and 7 bases from J, with 24 bases between. Germline CDR1 is SGHRS and CDR2 is YFSETQ. The CDR3 sequence: CASSKIVKSRSGNEQFF. In nucleotides, the CDR3 is TGCGCCAGCAGCAAAATCGTCAAATCTAGGAGTGGGAATGAGCAGTTCTTC.

This sequence joins TRBV5-1 and TRBJ1-4; D is unclear. CDR3 length: 14 amino acids. Trimming cost V 4 bases and J 14 bases, with 21 bases left between them. CDR1 is SGHRS, CDR2 YFSETQ, per germline. CDR3 loop: CASSPSGMNRKLFF. CDR3 nucleotides: TGCGCCAGCAGCCCCTCGGGGATGAATAGAAAGCTGTTTTTT.

This sequence joins TRBV7-2 and TRBJ2-2; 8 nucleotides align to TRBD2. This CDR3 comprises 18 residues. The J segment lost 4 bases and the V segment lost 0 bases, leaving 10 bases of the junction unmatched. Germline V lookup: CDR1 SGHTA, CDR2 FQGNSA. CDR3 nucleotides: TGTGCCAGCAGCTTAGCGACTAGCGCTGCTCATTCCACCGGGGAGCTGTTTTTT. Its protein product is CASSLATSAAHSTGELFF.

The chain joins TRBV14 to TRBJ1-1; D is perhaps TRBD1 (5 bases). Trimming pared 2 bases from V and 2 bases from J, leaving 9 bases between. Germline assignment: CDR1 SGHDN and CDR2 FVKESK. This CDR3 comprises 14 residues. CDR3 nucleotide sequence: TGTGCCAGCAGCCAATGGGGGGACAACACTGAAGCTTTCTTT. It translates to CASSQWGDNTEAFF.

The V call is TRBV11-2, the J call TRBJ1-2; TRBD1 matches at 7 bases. The CDR3 has 15 amino acids. Germline loops: CDR1 SGHAT, CDR2 FQNNGV. V gave up 5 bases and J gave up 8 bases; unmatched junction bases: 14. In DNA form, the CDR3 reads TGTGCCAGCAGCCAAACCCTAACAGGGGCAGGGGGCTACACCTTC. This codes for CASSQTLTGAGGYTF.

The rearrangement uses TRBV5-5 and TRBJ2-4, with TRBD2 matching over 15 bases. The ends lost 3 bases at V and 14 bases at J; junction bases unmatched: 12. The CDR3 is 16 residues long. Germline CDR1 reads SGHKS; CDR2 reads YYEKEE (reference sequence). This CDR3 reads CASSSGLAGGPFQKYF. DNA of the CDR3: TGTGCCAGCAGCTCAGGACTAGCGGGAGGGCCTTTCCAGAAGTACTTC.